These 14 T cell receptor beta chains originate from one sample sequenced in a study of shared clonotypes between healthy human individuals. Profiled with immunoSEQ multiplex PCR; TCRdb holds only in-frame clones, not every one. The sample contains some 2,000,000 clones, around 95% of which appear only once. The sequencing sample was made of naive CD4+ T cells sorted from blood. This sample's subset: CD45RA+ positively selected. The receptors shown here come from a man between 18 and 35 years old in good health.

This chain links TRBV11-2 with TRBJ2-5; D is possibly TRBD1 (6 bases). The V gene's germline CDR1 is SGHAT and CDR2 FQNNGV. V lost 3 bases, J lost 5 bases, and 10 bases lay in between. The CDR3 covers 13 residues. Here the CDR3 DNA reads TGTGCCAGCAGCTTGCAGGGGTCGGAGACCCAGTACTTC. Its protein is CASSLQGSETQYF.

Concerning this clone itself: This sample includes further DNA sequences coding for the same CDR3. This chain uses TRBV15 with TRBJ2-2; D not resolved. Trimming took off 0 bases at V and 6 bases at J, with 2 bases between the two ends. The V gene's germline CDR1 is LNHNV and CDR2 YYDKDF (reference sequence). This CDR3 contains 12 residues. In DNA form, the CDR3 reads TGTGCCACCAGCAGAGAGGCCGGGGAGCTGTTTTTT. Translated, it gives CATSREAGELFF.

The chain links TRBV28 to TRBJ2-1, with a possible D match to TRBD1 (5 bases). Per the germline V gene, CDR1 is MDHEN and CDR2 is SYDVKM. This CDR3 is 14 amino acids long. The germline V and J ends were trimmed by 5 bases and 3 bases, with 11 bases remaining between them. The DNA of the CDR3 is TGTGCCAGCAGTACCCAGGGATTCTACAATGAGCAGTTCTTC. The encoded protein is CASSTQGFYNEQFF. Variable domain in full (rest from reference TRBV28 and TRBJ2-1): DVKVTQSSRYLVKRTGEKVFLECVQDMDHENMFWYRQDPGLGLRLIYFSYDVKMKEKGDIPEGYSVSREKKERFSLILESASTNQTSMYLCASSTQGFYNEQFFGPGTRLTVL.

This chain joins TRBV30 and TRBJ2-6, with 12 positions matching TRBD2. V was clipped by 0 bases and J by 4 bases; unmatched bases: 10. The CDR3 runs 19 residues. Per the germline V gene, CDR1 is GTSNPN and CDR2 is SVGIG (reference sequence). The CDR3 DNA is TGTGCCTGGAGTGTACGCAGGACTAGCGGGGAGACCGGGGCCAACGTCCTGACTTTC. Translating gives CAWSVRRTSGETGANVLTF.

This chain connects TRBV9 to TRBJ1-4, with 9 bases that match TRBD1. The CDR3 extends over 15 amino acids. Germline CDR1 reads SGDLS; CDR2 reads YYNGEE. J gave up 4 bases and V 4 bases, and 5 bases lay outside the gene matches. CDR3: CASSSGQGFNEKLFF. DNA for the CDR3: TGTGCCAGCAGCTCAGGACAGGGGTTTAATGAAAAACTGTTTTTT. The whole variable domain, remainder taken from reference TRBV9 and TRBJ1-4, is DSGVTQTPKHLITATGQRVTLRCSPRSGDLSVYWYQQSLDQGLQFLIQYYNGEERAKGNILERFSAQQFPDLHSELNLSSLELGDSALYFCASSSGQGFNEKLFFGSGTQLSVL.

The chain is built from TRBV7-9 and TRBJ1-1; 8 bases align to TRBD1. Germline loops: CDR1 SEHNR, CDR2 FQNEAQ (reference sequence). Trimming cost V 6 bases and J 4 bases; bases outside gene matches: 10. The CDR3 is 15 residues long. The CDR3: CASRKTGAAGTEAFF. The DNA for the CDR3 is TGTGCCAGCAGAAAGACAGGGGCCGCTGGCACTGAAGCTTTCTTT. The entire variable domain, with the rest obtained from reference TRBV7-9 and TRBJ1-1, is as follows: DTGVSQNPRHKITKRGQNVTFRCDPISEHNRLYWYRQTLGQGPEFLTYFQNEAQLEKSRLLSDRFSAERPKGSFSTLEIQRTEQGDSAMYLCASRKTGAAGTEAFFGQGTRLTVV.

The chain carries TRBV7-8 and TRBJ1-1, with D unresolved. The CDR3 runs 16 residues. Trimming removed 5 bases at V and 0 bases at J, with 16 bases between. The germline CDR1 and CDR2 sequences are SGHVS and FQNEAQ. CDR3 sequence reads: CASSLGGRSMNTEAFF. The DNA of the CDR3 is TGTGCCAGCAGCCTAGGAGGCAGGAGTATGAACACTGAAGCTTTCTTT.

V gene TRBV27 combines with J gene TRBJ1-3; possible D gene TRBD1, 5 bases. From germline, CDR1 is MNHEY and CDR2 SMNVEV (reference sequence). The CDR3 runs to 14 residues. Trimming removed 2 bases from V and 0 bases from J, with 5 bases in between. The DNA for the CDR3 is TGTGCCAGCAGTTTACAGGGCTCTGGAAACACCATATATTTT. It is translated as CASSLQGSGNTIYF.

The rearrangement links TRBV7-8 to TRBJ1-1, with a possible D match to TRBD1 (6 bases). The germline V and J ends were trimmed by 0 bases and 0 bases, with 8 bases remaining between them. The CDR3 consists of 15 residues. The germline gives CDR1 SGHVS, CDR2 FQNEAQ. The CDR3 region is CASSLATGMNTEAFF. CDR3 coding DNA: TGTGCCAGCAGCTTAGCGACAGGCATGAACACTGAAGCTTTCTTT.

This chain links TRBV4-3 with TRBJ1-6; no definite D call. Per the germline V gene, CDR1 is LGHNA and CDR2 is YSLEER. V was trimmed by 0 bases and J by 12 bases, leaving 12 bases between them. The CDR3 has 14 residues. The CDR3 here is CASSQDPGPGPLHF. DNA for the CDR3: TGCGCCAGCAGCCAAGACCCAGGCCCCGGACCCCTCCACTTT.

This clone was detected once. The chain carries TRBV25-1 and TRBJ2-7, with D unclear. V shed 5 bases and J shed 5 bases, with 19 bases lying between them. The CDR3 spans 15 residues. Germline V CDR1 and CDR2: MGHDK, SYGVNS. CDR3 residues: CASSNRPGGLDEQYF. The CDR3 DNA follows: TGTGCCAGCAGTAATCGGCCAGGTGGTCTGGACGAGCAGTACTTC.

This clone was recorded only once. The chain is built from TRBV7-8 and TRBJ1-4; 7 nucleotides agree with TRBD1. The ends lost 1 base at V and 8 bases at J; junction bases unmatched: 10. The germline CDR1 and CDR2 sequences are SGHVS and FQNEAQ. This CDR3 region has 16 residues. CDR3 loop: CASSLGPGGLDEKLFF. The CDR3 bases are TGTGCCAGCAGCTTAGGCCCAGGGGGGTTGGACGAAAAACTGTTTTTT.

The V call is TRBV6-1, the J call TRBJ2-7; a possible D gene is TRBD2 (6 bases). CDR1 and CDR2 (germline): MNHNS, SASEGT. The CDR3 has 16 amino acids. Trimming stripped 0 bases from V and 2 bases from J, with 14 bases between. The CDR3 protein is CASSEAEGRRTYEQYF. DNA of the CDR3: TGTGCCAGCAGTGAAGCTGAGGGGAGGAGGACCTACGAGCAGTACTTC.

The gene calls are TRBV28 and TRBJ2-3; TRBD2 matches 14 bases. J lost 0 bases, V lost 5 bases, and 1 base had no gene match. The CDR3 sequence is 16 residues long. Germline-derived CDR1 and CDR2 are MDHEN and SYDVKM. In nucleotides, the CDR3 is TGTGCCAGCAGTCGACTAGCGGGGGGGAGCACAGATACGCAGTATTTT. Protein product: CASSRLAGGSTDTQYF.